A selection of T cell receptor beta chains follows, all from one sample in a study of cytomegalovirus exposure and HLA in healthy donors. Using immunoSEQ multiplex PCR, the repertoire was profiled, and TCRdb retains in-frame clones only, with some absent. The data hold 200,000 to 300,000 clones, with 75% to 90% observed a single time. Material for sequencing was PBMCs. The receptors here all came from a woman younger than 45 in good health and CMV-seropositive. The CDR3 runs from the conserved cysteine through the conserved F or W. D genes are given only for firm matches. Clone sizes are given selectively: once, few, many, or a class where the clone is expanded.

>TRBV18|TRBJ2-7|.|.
TGTGCCAGCTCACCCACAGGACCCTACGAGCAGTACTTC
CASSPTGPYEQYF
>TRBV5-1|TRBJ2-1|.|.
TGCGCCAGCAGCTTGGCCGTGACAGCCTACAATGAGCAGTTCTTC
CASSLAVTAYNEQFF
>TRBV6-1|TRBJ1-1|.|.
TGTGCCAGCACGGCGCTGTCGGGGGCTGAAGCTTTCTTT
CASTALSGAEAFF
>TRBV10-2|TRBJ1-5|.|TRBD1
TGCGCCAGCAGTGATAGGGGGCAAGGAAGCAATCAGCCCCAGCATTTT
CASSDRGQGSNQPQHF
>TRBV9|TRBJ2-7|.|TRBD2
TGTGCCAGCAGCGTAGCTACCGGACTAGCCTACGAGCAGTACTTC
CASSVATGLAYEQYF
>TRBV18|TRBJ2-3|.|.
TGTGCCAGCTCACCAAGCGTGCGAGATACGCAGTATTTT
CASSPSVRDTQYF
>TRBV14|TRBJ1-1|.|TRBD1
TGTGCCAGCAGCTTCTGGACAGGTGATAACACTGAAGCTTTCTTT
CASSFWTGDNTEAFF
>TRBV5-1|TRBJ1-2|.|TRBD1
TGCGCCAGCAGCTTGGGGCCAGGGGGGCCGGATGGCTACACCTTC
CASSLGPGGPDGYTF
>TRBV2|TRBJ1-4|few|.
TGTGCCAGCAGTGAAGAAAGGGGTCCTAATGAAAAACTGTTTTTT
CASSEERGPNEKLFF
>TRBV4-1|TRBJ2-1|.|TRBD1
TGCGCCAGCAGCCAAGAAGGGGACCGGCGGACAGGCTCAAAAGGTGAGCAGTTCTTC
CASSQEGDRRTGSKGEQFF
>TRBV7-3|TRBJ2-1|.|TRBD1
TGTGCCAGCAGCCCTACGACAGGGACCTACAATGAGCAGTTCTTC
CASSPTTGTYNEQFF
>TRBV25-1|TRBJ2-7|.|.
TGTGCCAGCAGTGCCCTCTCGGGGGTCAAGTGGGCCGAGCAGTACTTC
CASSALSGVKWAEQYF
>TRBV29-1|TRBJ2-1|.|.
TGCAGCGTTCGCAGCGTAGAGGCCTTGGTTGATGAGCAGTTCTTC
CSVRSVEALVDEQFF
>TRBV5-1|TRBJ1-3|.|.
TGCGCCAGCAGCTTGGCTCGGGGCTCTGGAAACACCATATATTTT
CASSLARGSGNTIYF
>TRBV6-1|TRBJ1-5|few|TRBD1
TGTGCCAGCACCGGAGGACAGGGAAATCAGCCCCAGCATTTT
CASTGGQGNQPQHF
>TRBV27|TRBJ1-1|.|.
TGTGCCAGCAGTTTATCGACCGGGGGGCCCACTGAAGCTTTCTTT
CASSLSTGGPTEAFF
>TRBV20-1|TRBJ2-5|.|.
TGCAGTGCCATGACAGAGGAGACCCAGTACTTC
CSAMTEETQYF
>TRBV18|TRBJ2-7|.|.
TGTGCCAGCTCCATAAGGGGAGAGCAGTACTTC
CASSIRGEQYF
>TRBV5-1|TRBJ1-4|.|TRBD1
TGCGCCAGCAGCATCGGGACAGGGGACGAAAAACTGTTTTTT
CASSIGTGDEKLFF
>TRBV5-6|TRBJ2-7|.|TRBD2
TGTGCCAGCAGCTTTATTAGCGGGACCCTCCTCTACGAGCAGTACTTC
CASSFISGTLLYEQYF
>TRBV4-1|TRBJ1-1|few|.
TGCGCCAGCAGCCAAGGGAGGCTGAACACTGAAGCTTTCTTT
CASSQGRLNTEAFF
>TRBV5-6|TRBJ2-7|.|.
TGTGCCAGCAGCTTGGTGGGCAGCTCAAGCTCCTACGAGCAGTACTTC
CASSLVGSSSSYEQYF
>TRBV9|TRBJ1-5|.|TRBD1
TGTGCCAGCAGTGCGGGACAGGGGAACGGCGAGCCCCAGCATTTT
CASSAGQGNGEPQHF
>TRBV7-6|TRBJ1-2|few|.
TGTGCCAGCAGCTTAAATTCCGCGGGGAACTATGGCTACACCTTC
CASSLNSAGNYGYTF
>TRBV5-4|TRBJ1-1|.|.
TGTGCCAGCAGCTTTTTCCCGGCAGAGGGTTTCTTT
CASSFFPAEGFF
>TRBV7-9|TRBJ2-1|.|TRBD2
TGTGCCAGCAGCTTCGCCCTAGCGGGAGCGGGCTACAATGAGCAGTTCTTC
CASSFALAGAGYNEQFF
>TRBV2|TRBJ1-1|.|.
TGTGCCAGCAGTGAGAGGGGGAGGGGAGCTTTCTTT
CASSERGRGAFF
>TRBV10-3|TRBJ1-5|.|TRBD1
TGTGCCATCAGCCGGGACAGGGATCAGCCCCAGCATTTT
CAISRDRDQPQHF
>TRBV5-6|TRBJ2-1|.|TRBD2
TGTGCCAGCAGCAGGGGACTAGCGGATTACAATGAGCAGTTCTTC
CASSRGLADYNEQFF
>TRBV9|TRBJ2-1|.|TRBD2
TGTGCCAGCACGACTAGCGGGAGCGATGAGCAGTTCTTC
CASTTSGSDEQFF
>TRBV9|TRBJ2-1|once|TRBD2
TGTGCCAGCAGCGCGACTAGCGGGAGGGTATACAATGAGCAGTTCTTC
CASSATSGRVYNEQFF
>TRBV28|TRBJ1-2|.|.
TGTGCCAGCAGTTTCTTATCTGGCTACACCTTC
CASSFLSGYTF
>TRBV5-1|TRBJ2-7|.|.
TGCGCCAGCAGCTCCCCTACCTCCGTTTACGAGCAGTACTTC
CASSSPTSVYEQYF